This TCR beta chain originates from a study of siplizumab effects on memory and regulatory T cells. General study results and limits: A major contribution to the alloresponse seemed to be made by naive T cells, which seemed more diverse than memory cells. Sequences below about 10^-5 frequency were poorly captured, limiting mapping of alloreactive clones.

CDR3 length equals 15 residues. The germline gives CDR1 SNHLY, CDR2 FYNNEI. The V gene end was trimmed by 6 bases and the J gene end by 2 bases; junction bases not matched to a gene: 7. Note on this clone: No antigen is known for it.

The study assayed 95,000 to 100,000 TCR templates per sample. TCRdb's copy holds only in-frame clones and misses some; the assay was immunoSEQ multiplex PCR. The sample carries around 110,000 clones, approximately 94% recorded once. This clonotype was sampled from a human donor in good health. The V and J genes are TRBV2 and TRBJ2-1; 7 positions agree with TRBD2. The material sequenced was non-Treg CD4+ T cells sorted from blood. The CDR3 nucleotides read TGTGCCAGCAGCGGTCCGGGAGGCGCCTACAATGAGCAGTTCTTC. Its translation is CASSGPGGAYNEQFF.